These 20 T cell receptor beta chains were all obtained from the same sample, sequenced in a study of blood T cell repertoires in COVID-19. Assay: immunoSEQ multiplex PCR; the TCRdb copy retains only in-frame clones and omits some. The sample carries 300,000 to 450,000 clones, more than 70% recorded once. The source material was PBMCs or T cells enriched from blood (not recorded which). These receptors were taken from a woman aged 18-35 years who had recovered from COVID-19.

The chain joins TRBV12-5 to TRBJ2-2; no clear D gene. Germline lookup yields CDR1 LGHNT and CDR2 FRNRAP. CDR3 size: 14 residues. The germline V and J ends were trimmed by 4 bases and 1 base, with 7 bases remaining between them. The CDR3 is CASGYTKNTGELFF. In DNA form, the CDR3 reads TGTGCTAGTGGTTATACAAAGAACACCGGGGAGCTGTTTTTT.

The J gene is TRBJ1-2, the V gene TRBV6-5; 7 bases map to TRBD1. Germline loops: CDR1 MNHEY, CDR2 SVGAGI. V lost 8 bases, J lost 0 bases, and 6 bases stayed unmatched. The CDR3 runs to 14 residues. The CDR3 loop reads CASSRQGSNYGYTF. The CDR3 bases are TGTGCCAGCTCGAGACAGGGCTCTAACTATGGCTACACCTTC.

The rearrangement uses TRBV20-1 and TRBJ2-2; tentatively, D is TRBD1 or TRBD2 (5 bases each). Germline CDR1 DFQATT, CDR2 SNEGSKA (reference sequence). Trimming left V 3 bases short and J 1 base short, with 9 bases between. The CDR3 extends over 14 amino acids. CDR3 amino acids: CSASGAGNTGELFF. CDR3 coding DNA: TGCAGTGCTAGTGGGGCGGGGAACACCGGGGAGCTGTTTTTT.

The chain joins TRBV9 to TRBJ1-1; possibly TRBD1 for D (6 bases). Germline V gives CDR1 SGDLS, CDR2 YYNGEE. Trimming removed 1 base at V and 1 base at J, with 8 bases between. This CDR3 is built from 14 residues. The CDR3 nucleotides are TGTGCCAGCAGCGTAATGGGGGCGAACACTGAAGCTTTCTTT. Translating it yields CASSVMGANTEAFF. The variable domain in full, with the rest retrieved from reference TRBV9 and TRBJ1-1, is DSGVTQTPKHLITATGQRVTLRCSPRSGDLSVYWYQQSLDQGLQFLIQYYNGEERAKGNILERFSAQQFPDLHSELNLSSLELGDSALYFCASSVMGANTEAFFGQGTRLTVV.

The J gene is TRBJ1-4, the V gene TRBV19; 8 bases are a match to TRBD1. This CDR3 has 15 residues. Germline V lookup: CDR1 LNHDA, CDR2 SQIVND (reference sequence). The junction had 4 bases not matched to a gene; V was cut back by 6 bases and J by 1 base. The CDR3 region has the DNA TGTGCCAGTAGGCCCGGACAGGGAACTAATGAAAAACTGTTTTTT. As protein: CASRPGQGTNEKLFF. Filled out from reference TRBV19 and TRBJ1-4, the complete variable domain reads DGGITQSPKYLFRKEGQNVTLSCEQNLNHDAMYWYRQDPGQGLRLIYYSQIVNDFQKGDIAEGYSVSREKKESFPLTVTSAQKNPTAFYLCASRPGQGTNEKLFFGSGTQLSVL.

The J gene is TRBJ2-2, the V gene TRBV5-4; no firm D call. The V and J ends lost 0 bases and 0 bases respectively, with 6 bases between them. This CDR3 contains 15 residues. Germline CDR1 reads SGHNT; CDR2 reads YYREEE (reference sequence). CDR3 amino acids: CASSLDNTNTGELFF. In DNA, the CDR3 is TGTGCCAGCAGCTTGGACAATACGAACACCGGGGAGCTGTTTTTT.

This chain joins TRBV5-1 and TRBJ1-2, with 9 bases that match TRBD1. The germline V gene has CDR1 SGHRS and CDR2 YFSETQ. This CDR3 is built from 17 residues. The V segment lost 2 bases and the J segment 1 base; nucleotides outside the gene matches: 9. The CDR3 nucleotides read TGCGCCAGCAGCTTCCCCGGACAGGGGAGGAGTAACTATGGCTACACCTTC. Translating it yields CASSFPGQGRSNYGYTF.

In its sample, this clone was seen a few times. The V and J genes are TRBV7-9 and TRBJ1-2; the match to TRBD1 covers 8 bases. There are 12 residues in the CDR3. The germline V gene has CDR1 SEHNR and CDR2 FQNEAQ (reference sequence). J lost 8 bases, V lost 6 bases, and 5 bases had no gene match. CDR3 region: CASSQAGGGYTF. As DNA, the CDR3 is TGTGCCAGCAGTCAAGCAGGGGGCGGCTACACCTTC.

This clone was counted once. The rearrangement links TRBV19 to TRBJ1-6; no clear D gene. Germline V CDR1 and CDR2: LNHDA, SQIVND (reference sequence). The length of the CDR3 is 16 residues. V gave up 7 bases and J gave up 0 bases, with 13 bases separating them. CDR3 DNA sequence: TGTGCCAGTAATAAGGGCGGGAGCTCCTATAATTCACCCCTCCACTTT. Its protein product is CASNKGGSSYNSPLHF.

The chain couples TRBV27 to TRBJ1-1; D ambiguous. Looked up from germline, CDR1 is MNHEY and CDR2 is SMNVEV (reference sequence). This CDR3 is built from 17 residues. V shed 2 bases and J shed 4 bases, with 20 bases lying between them. The CDR3 region has the DNA TGTGCCAGCAGTTTAGGAGGAGGAGGGTTAAGCGGCACTGAAGCTTTCTTT. It translates to CASSLGGGGLSGTEAFF.

This clone has only one observation. This chain uses TRBV10-2 with TRBJ2-1; 10 positions agree with TRBD2. V lost 7 bases to trimming and J lost 0 bases; unmatched junction nucleotides: 6. The length of the CDR3 is 16 residues. Germline V gives CDR1 WSHSY, CDR2 SAAADI. The CDR3 region is CASTAAGGHSYNEQFF. DNA of the CDR3: TGCGCCAGCACCGCAGCGGGGGGGCACTCCTACAATGAGCAGTTCTTC.

The chain employs TRBV24-1 and TRBJ2-1; the match to TRBD1 covers 11 bases. The junction had 5 bases not matched to a gene; V was cut back by 2 bases and J by 6 bases. Germline CDR1 is KGHDR and CDR2 is SFDVKD. The CDR3 is made up of 16 amino acids. CDR3 bases: TGTGCCACCAGTGATTCCCTGGGGACAGGGGGCAATGAGCAGTTCTTC. This translates into CATSDSLGTGGNEQFF.

The chain joins TRBV5-4 to TRBJ2-7; TRBD1 aligns across 7 bases. The CDR3 has 15 residues. In germline, CDR1 is SGHNT, CDR2 YYREEE (reference sequence). Unmatched junction bases numbered 6, after V lost 3 bases and J lost 0 bases. CDR3 in DNA: TGTGCCAGCAGCTCCGGACAGGTCCGCTCCTACGAGCAGTACTTC. It is translated as CASSSGQVRSYEQYF.

The V call is TRBV10-3, the J call TRBJ1-2; tentative D call: TRBD1 (6 bases). This CDR3 is built from 16 residues. Trimming removed 2 bases at V and 6 bases at J, with 19 bases between. The germline V gene encodes CDR1 ENHRY and CDR2 SYGVKD. The CDR3 protein is CAISERGAGENHGYTF. CDR3 nucleotides: TGTGCCATCAGTGAGAGAGGGGCAGGGGAGAATCATGGCTACACCTTC.

The rearrangement links TRBV28 to TRBJ2-7; maybe TRBD1 (6 bases). The V end was cut by 3 bases, the J end by 2 bases, with 11 bases between. Germline V lookup: CDR1 MDHEN, CDR2 SYDVKM. This CDR3 is 14 amino acids long. The CDR3 sequence: CASSLAGVPYEQYF. For the CDR3, the DNA is TGTGCCAGCAGTTTGGCAGGGGTTCCCTACGAGCAGTACTTC.

V and J are TRBV4-2 and TRBJ2-5, with a weak D call TRBD1 (6 bases). Germline V gene lookup returns CDR1 LGHNA and CDR2 YNFKEQ. The ends were cut back, 1 base at V and 4 bases at J, with 19 bases in the middle. This CDR3 has 17 residues. The CDR3 bases are TGTGCCAGCAGCCAAGTGGTGGCAGGGGATTGGGGAGAGACCCAGTACTTC. Translated, it gives CASSQVVAGDWGETQYF.

This chain joins TRBV4-1 and TRBJ2-1; D gene uncertain. The CDR3 length is 13 residues. The V and J ends lost 1 base and 5 bases respectively, with 6 bases between them. The germline V gene encodes CDR1 MGHRA and CDR2 YSYEKL. The CDR3 region has the DNA TGCGCCAGCAGCCAAGGCGTTAACAATGAGCAGTTCTTC. Encoded protein: CASSQGVNNEQFF.

V gene TRBV12-5 combines with J gene TRBJ1-1; D possibly corresponds to TRBD1 (6 bases). V was shortened by 8 bases and J by 7 bases, with 14 bases between the two germline ends. The CDR3 is 12 residues long. Germline V gene data show CDR1 as LGHNT and CDR2 as FRNRAP. In nucleotides, the CDR3 is TGTGCTAGTTTACAGGGTTTGGTTGAAGCTTTCTTT. Amino acids: CASLQGLVEAFF.

The chain couples TRBV14 to TRBJ2-7; perhaps TRBD2 as D (6 bases). CDR3 length: 14 amino acids. Germline CDR1 reads SGHDN; CDR2 reads FVKESK. V was trimmed by 2 bases and J by 3 bases, leaving 11 bases between them. The CDR3 nucleotides read TGTGCCAGCAGCCAACCTGTGCGGGGCTACGAGCAGTACTTC. Translating it yields CASSQPVRGYEQYF.

The CDR3 spells CASSQTENSPLHF. Written as DNA, the CDR3 is TGTGCCAGCAGCCAGACAGAGAATTCACCCCTCCACTTT. V usage is TRBV5-4 and J usage is TRBJ1-6, with D maybe TRBD1 (5 bases). Trimming left V 4 bases short and J 7 bases short, with 9 bases between. Germline CDR1 is SGHNT and CDR2 is YYREEE (reference sequence). This CDR3 is built from 13 residues.